Presented here are 28 T cell receptor beta chains from one specimen sequenced in a study of tumor and adjacent non-tumor tissue in lung cancer. The library came from three nested PCR rounds adapted from ARM-PCR protocols. MiXCR, run by TCRdb on the multiplex PCR reads, gives a single entry per CDR3 protein. The sample lists over 110,000 distinct CDR3 sequences; around 61% were seen once. This sample's RNA came from whole unsorted tissue. Material: lung tumor tissue. Receptors originate from a man between 60 and 75 years old with small cell lung cancer.

Details on this clonotype: One junction end does not reproduce the germline sequence, and a read error may be involved. The CDR3 DNA is TGTGCCAACAGTGATATGGGACAGGGCAATCAGCCCCAGCATTTT. Translation: CANSDMGQGNQPQHF. The chain combines TRBV6-1 with TRBJ1-5; TRBD1 matches 8 bases. The CDR3 length is 15 residues. The germline gives CDR1 MNHNS, CDR2 SASEGT.

As to this clonotype: Since no conserved phenylalanine or tryptophan closes the CDR3, a read error is the likely cause. The chain couples TRBV11-2 to TRBJ2-5, with D tentatively TRBD2 (5 bases). CDR3 size: 14 residues. Germline values: CDR1 SGHAT, CDR2 FQNNGV. Deletions cut 7 bases from V and 4 bases from J, with 16 bases between. The CDR3: CASILTRGLETQYL. CDR3 sequence (DNA): TGTGCCAGCATCCTAACCCGGGGTTTAGAGACCCAGTACCTC.

The sample holds a few counts of this clonotype. The chain combines TRBV5-1 with TRBJ2-2, with D hard to call. This CDR3 is built from 14 residues. CDR1 and CDR2 from the germline V gene are SGHRS and YFSETQ. With 5 bases removed from V and 1 base from J, the gap between germline ends came to 9 bases. CDR3 residues: CASRKAGNTGELFF. CDR3 nucleotides: TGCGCCAGCAGAAAGGCAGGGAACACCGGGGAGCTGTTTTTT.

Points on this clonotype: The conserved final phenylalanine or tryptophan is absent from the CDR3, which likely points to a read error. The rearrangement joins TRBV11-2 to TRBJ2-2; no firm D call. Germline V CDR1 and CDR2: SGHAT, FQNNGV. This CDR3 is 16 amino acids long. CDR3 loop: CASTLRASSISGELFL. Written as DNA, the CDR3 is TGTGCCAGCACCTTAAGGGCCTCAAGTATTAGCGGGGAGCTGTTTTTA.

Of note for this clonotype: Likely a read error: the CDR3 ends without its conserved phenylalanine or tryptophan. The J gene is TRBJ2-3, the V gene TRBV11-2, with D possibly matching TRBD1 (5 bases). The CDR3 consists of 15 residues. Germline lookup yields CDR1 SGHAT and CDR2 FQNNGV. Trimming removed 2 bases from V and 2 bases from J, with 11 bases in between. CDR3 bases: TGTGCCAGCAGCTTAAGGGGAAGGAACACAGATACGCAGTATTCT. This codes for CASSLRGRNTDTQYS.

This clonotype was recorded a few times. The gene calls are TRBV6-5 and TRBJ2-3, with 7 nucleotides matching TRBD2. Germline V gene sequence: CDR1 MNHEY, CDR2 SVGAGI. The V segment lost 0 bases and the J segment 3 bases; nucleotides outside the gene matches: 3. This CDR3 spans 15 amino acids. The CDR3 sequence is CASSYSGGVTDTQYF. CDR3 DNA: TGTGCCAGCAGTTACTCGGGGGGGGTGACAGATACGCAGTATTTT.

Details on this clonotype: The junction does not match germline at one end; this may be a read error. The genes are TRBV20-1 and TRBJ1-4; D call uncertain. In germline, CDR1 is DFQATT, CDR2 SNEGSKA (reference sequence). CDR3 size: 13 residues. DNA for the CDR3: TGCAGTACCAGCCCATGGACTAACGAAAAACTGTTTTTT. It yields the protein CSTSPWTNEKLFF.

This clonotype turned up a few times. At one end, the junction sequence differs from germline, possibly due to a read error. The gene calls are TRBV6-1 and TRBJ2-5; D uncertain. This CDR3 spans 16 amino acids. Germline values: CDR1 MNHNS, CDR2 SASEGT. The CDR3 protein is CASSEAHTGFQETKYF. For the CDR3, the DNA is TGTGCCAGCAGTGAAGCACACACCGGCTTTCAAGAGACCAAGTACTTC.

Remarks on this clonotype: This may stem from a read error, because a much larger clone lies one nucleotide away. The chain carries TRBV20-1 and TRBJ1-6; no clear D gene. Germline V gene sequence: CDR1 DFQATT, CDR2 SNEGSKA (reference sequence). The CDR3 runs to 14 residues. The CDR3 nucleotides read TGCAGTGCTAGAGACATGAAAAATAATTCACTCCTCCACTTT. This translates into CSARDMKNNSLLHF.

Turning to this clonotype: It may be a read error: a sequence one base away is much more abundant. The chain recombines TRBV6-6 with TRBJ2-7, with TRBD2 matching 16 bases. V trimming: 4 bases; J trimming: 4 bases; junction bases outside the gene matches: 13. Germline CDR1 MNHNY, CDR2 SVGAGI (reference sequence). This CDR3 comprises 19 residues. The CDR3 DNA follows: TGTGCCAGCAGTTGCTTTCTCGGGACTAGCGGGAGGGCAGGATACGAGCAGTACTTC. It yields the protein CASSCFLGTSGRAGYEQYF.

This clonotype was picked up many times. The chain combines TRBV6-5 with TRBJ1-2; D ambiguous. CDR3 length: 13 residues. The V gene's germline CDR1 is MNHEY and CDR2 SVGAGI. Trimming removed 2 bases from V and 6 bases from J, with 10 bases in between. The CDR3 region is CASSYPGSHGYTF. For the CDR3, the DNA is TGTGCCAGCAGTTACCCGGGATCTCATGGCTACACCTTC.

In its sample, this clonotype was seen once. The chain has TRBV29-1 and TRBJ2-3; D unclear. V lost 8 bases and J 1 base, leaving 13 bases between the germline ends. Germline V lookup: CDR1 SQVTM, CDR2 ANQGSEA. This CDR3 is built from 13 residues. CDR3 region: CSSSPGRTDTQYF. DNA of the CDR3: TGCAGCTCCTCACCCGGGCGCACAGATACGCAGTATTTT.

Points on this clonotype: This may be a read error, as it is one base from a much larger clone. The chain employs TRBV5-4 and TRBJ2-3; D ambiguous. From germline, CDR1 is SGHNT and CDR2 YYREEE (reference sequence). The CDR3 totals 12 residues. The CDR3 nucleotides are TGTGCCAGCAGCTTGGGTACAGATACGCGGTATTTT. Protein product: CASSLGTDTRYF.

Note on this clonotype: One junction end disagrees with the germline gene, perhaps due to a read error. The rearrangement joins TRBV6-5 to TRBJ2-3; possibly TRBD2 for D (5 bases). The CDR3 totals 14 residues. CDR1 and CDR2 from the germline V gene are MNHEY and SVGAGI. The CDR3 DNA reads TGTGCCAACAGTTGGACTCCCGCCACAGATACGCAGTATTTT. This gives the protein CANSWTPATDTQYF.

This clonotype was recorded only once. The rearrangement links TRBV6-5 to TRBJ2-7, with D possibly being TRBD2 (7 bases). The CDR3 sequence is 15 residues long. Germline-derived CDR1 and CDR2 are MNHEY and SVGAGI. The CDR3 sequence is CASRGGLAPGYGQYV. The CDR3 DNA reads TGTGCCAGCAGGGGGGGGCTAGCGCCAGGCTACGGGCAATACGTA.

The chain is built from TRBV12-3 or TRBV12-4 and TRBJ2-2; 11 positions match TRBD1. The CDR3 length is 15 residues. V was clipped by 6 bases and J by 2 bases; unmatched bases: 2. The CDR3 region has the DNA TGTGCCAGCAGGGGGACAGGGGGTAACACCGGGGAGCTGTTTTTT. Translation gives CASRGTGGNTGELFF.

Turning to this clonotype: The conserved phenylalanine or tryptophan is not found at the CDR3 terminus, so this likely reflects a read error. The DNA is omitted, as the CDR3 cannot be located on it reliably, and the CDR3 follows TCRdb's listing. The chain uses TRBV2 and TRBJ2-1; the tabulated D call, TRBD2, remains unverified against the DNA. The CDR3 length is 17 residues, termini included. Germline V gene data show CDR1 as SNHLY and CDR2 as FYNNEI. CDR3 in amino acids: CASTAWTSGSADNEQFI.

With respect to this clonotype: A single base separates this from a much larger clone, so it may be a read error. This chain connects TRBV2 to TRBJ1-2; D remains unclear. Germline values: CDR1 SNHLY, CDR2 FYNNEI. The V end lost 6 bases, the J end lost 4 bases, and 12 bases lay between the germline ends. The length of the CDR3 is 13 residues. The CDR3 DNA follows: TGTGCCAGCAGGAGTGTAACCCCCTATGGCTACACCTTC. This gives the protein CASRSVTPYGYTF. Drawing the rest from reference TRBV2 and TRBJ1-2, the complete variable domain is EPEVTQTPSHQVTQMGQEVILRCVPISNHLYFYWYRQILGQKVEFLVSFYNNEISEKSEIFDDQFSVERPDGSNFTLKIRSTKLEDSAMYFCASRSVTPYGYTFGSGTRLTVV.

Comment on this clonotype: Given the absence of the conserved phenylalanine or tryptophan at the CDR3 end, a read error is likely. V gene TRBV11-2 combines with J gene TRBJ1-1, with D maybe TRBD1 (6 bases). This CDR3 region has 15 residues. From germline, CDR1 is SGHAT and CDR2 FQNNGV. The CDR3 DNA reads TGTGCCAGCAGCTGGACAGTCCCGTGGAACTCTGAAGCTTTCATT. Translated, it gives CASSWTVPWNSEAFI.

Note on this clonotype: The junction does not match germline at one end; this may be a read error. The V call is TRBV12-3 or TRBV12-4, the J call TRBJ1-1, with TRBD1 as a possible D gene (6 bases). The CDR3 consists of 12 residues. The CDR3 loop reads CASSLSGVGALF. The CDR3 region has the DNA TGTGCCAGCAGTCTGTCAGGGGTTGGAGCTCTCTTT.

At least ten counts were recorded for this clonotype. The rearrangement uses TRBV20-1 and TRBJ2-5; 10 bases map to TRBD2. This CDR3 contains 13 residues. Germline trimming cut 1 base from V and 4 bases from J; bases unmatched to any gene: 0. Germline loops: CDR1 DFQATT, CDR2 SNEGSKA (reference sequence). The CDR3 protein is CSARGLAGETQYF. Here the CDR3 DNA reads TGCAGTGCTAGAGGACTAGCGGGAGAGACCCAGTACTTC.

With respect to this clonotype: Mismatch with germline at one junction end may stem from a read error. The gene calls are TRBV4-1 and TRBJ2-7, with D perhaps TRBD1 (7 bases). CDR3 length: 14 residues. The germline gives CDR1 MGHRA, CDR2 YSYEKL. Here the CDR3 DNA reads TGCGCCAGCAGCCAGGAAGACAGGGATCGGGAGCAGTATTTC. Translated, it gives CASSQEDRDREQYF.

On this clonotype: An end of the junction does not agree with germline; a read error may underlie this. The rearrangement joins TRBV11-1 to TRBJ2-2; possibly TRBD1 for D (6 bases). Germline lookup yields CDR1 SGHAT and CDR2 FQDESV (reference sequence). The CDR3 is 16 residues long. The CDR3 spells CASSSPDSVDTGDLFF. The DNA of the CDR3 is TGTGCCAGCAGCTCCCCGGACAGTGTAGACACCGGGGACCTGTTCTTT. Combining the CDR3 with reference TRBV11-1 and TRBJ2-2 gives the whole variable domain EAEVAQSPRYKITEKSQAVAFWCDPISGHATLYWYRQILGQGPELLVQFQDESVVDDSQLPKDRFSAERLKGVDSTLKIQPAELGDSAMYLCASSSPDSVDTGDLFFGEGSRLTVL.

Comment on this clonotype: One end of the junction varies from germline; a read error may be responsible. The rearrangement links TRBV6-1 to TRBJ2-6, with D perhaps matching TRBD1 or TRBD2 (5 bases each). This CDR3 is built from 16 residues. Germline V lookup: CDR1 MNHNS, CDR2 SASEGT. The CDR3 here is CASSEDTCSGTNILTF. CDR3 in DNA: TGTGCCAGCAGTGAGGATACGTGTTCTGGGACCAACATCCTGACTTTC.

V and J are TRBV30 and TRBJ2-6; D is perhaps TRBD1 (5 bases). Germline CDR1 is GTSNPN and CDR2 is SVGIG (reference sequence). CDR3 length equals 13 residues. Trimming left V 7 bases short and J 4 bases short, with 11 bases between. The CDR3 DNA sequence: TGTGCCTCGGTAGGGGCCGGGGCCAACGTCCTGACTTTC. Amino acids: CASVGAGANVLTF.

With respect to this clonotype: This may arise from a read error, as a much more abundant clone is one base away. This rearrangement joins TRBV28 to TRBJ2-1; D ambiguous. The CDR3 is 10 residues long. The germline gives CDR1 MDHEN, CDR2 SYDVKM. The CDR3 nucleotides read TGTGGCAGCAGTGGTATACTGCAGTTCTTC. Protein: CGSSGILQFF.

Comment on this clonotype: One junction end disagrees with the germline gene, perhaps due to a read error. The chain links TRBV4-1 to TRBJ2-3; 11 bases agree with TRBD2. Germline V gives CDR1 MGHRA, CDR2 YSYEKL. This CDR3 comprises 16 residues. CDR3 nucleotides: TGCGTCAGCAGCCAAGGTATAGCGGGAGGGCAAGATACGCAGTATTTT. It specifies CVSSQGIAGGQDTQYF.

The V gene is TRBV10-3, the J gene TRBJ1-5; D might be TRBD1 (6 bases). The CDR3 is 17 amino acids. Deletions cut 0 bases from V and 0 bases from J, with 12 bases between. Per germline, CDR1 ENHRY and CDR2 SYGVKD. CDR3 nucleotide sequence: TGTGCCATCAGTGAGTCGGCAGGGGTTTATAGCAATCAGCCCCAGCATTTT. This sequence encodes CAISESAGVYSNQPQHF.